Below are 6 T cell receptor beta chains sequenced from a single sample in a study of CD8+CD57+ T cells in acquired aplastic anemia. Selection for sequencing was limited to patients who had shown CD8+CD57+ cell expansion by flow cytometry. Genomic DNA was employed as the template in profiling TCR beta VDJ and CDR3. Via MiXCR, TCRdb re-called the reads, giving one row per CDR3 protein. The table includes around 200,000 distinct CDR3 sequences, about 62% detected once. The source material was sorted CD4+, CD8+, or CD8+CD57+ T cells (not recorded which) from PBMCs. The receptors were sampled from a human donor with aplastic anemia.

The chain joins TRBV7-2 to TRBJ2-7, with 10 bases lining up with TRBD2. V gave up 5 bases and J gave up 6 bases; unmatched junction bases: 10. CDR1 and CDR2 from the germline V gene are SGHTA and FQGNSA. The CDR3 length is 15 residues. CDR3 sequence (DNA): TGTGCCAGCAGCCCAAGAGCGGGAGGGCCTTCCGAGCAGTACTTC. Translation: CASSPRAGGPSEQYF.

The rearrangement links TRBV7-8 to TRBJ1-6, with 7 bases matching TRBD1. CDR1 SGHVS and CDR2 FQNEAQ come from the germline V gene. The ends lost 5 bases at V and 7 bases at J; junction bases unmatched: 8. The CDR3 covers 15 residues. The CDR3 DNA sequence: TGTGCCAGCAGCAAAGACAGGGTAGAGAATTCACCCCTCCACTTT. Translated: CASSKDRVENSPLHF. Filled out from reference TRBV7-8 and TRBJ1-6, the complete variable domain reads GAGVSQSPRYKVAKRGQDVALRCDPISGHVSLFWYQQALGQGPEFLTYFQNEAQLDKSGLPSDRFFAERPEGSVSTLKIQRTQQEDSAVYLCASSKDRVENSPLHFGNGTRLTVT.

In this sample, this clonotype turned up once. This rearrangement joins TRBV20-1 to TRBJ1-5, with D possibly TRBD1 on 5 matching bases. Trimming removed 3 bases at V and 6 bases at J, with 15 bases between. Germline-derived CDR1 and CDR2 are DFQATT and SNEGSKA (reference sequence). The CDR3 sequence is 14 residues long. CDR3 nucleotide sequence: TGCAGTGCTAGTCTTTCAGGGAGGGGTCAGCCCCAGCATTTT. This codes for CSASLSGRGQPQHF.

The chain carries TRBV7-3 and TRBJ2-7, with 8 bases matching TRBD1. The CDR3 loop spans 15 amino acids. Germline V gene sequence: CDR1 SGHTA, CDR2 FQGTGA. Unmatched junction bases numbered 4, after V lost 1 base and J lost 2 bases. CDR3 loop: CASSLRTGLPYEQYF. The CDR3 nucleotides are TGTGCCAGCAGCTTAAGGACAGGGCTCCCCTACGAGCAGTACTTC.

The chain combines TRBV12-3 or TRBV12-4 with TRBJ1-2, with D hard to call. The CDR3 loop spans 11 amino acids. V was trimmed by 7 bases and J by 6 bases, leaving 9 bases between them. CDR3 coding DNA: TGTGCCAGCAATGGGTTACATGGCTACACCTTC. Translation: CASNGLHGYTF.

J is TRBJ1-6 and V is TRBV9; D is unresolved. This CDR3 is built from 14 residues. The V and J ends lost 3 bases and 3 bases respectively, with 7 bases between them. Germline V gives CDR1 SGDLS, CDR2 YYNGEE. The CDR3 nucleotides read TGTGCCAGCAGCGAAGAGAGCTATAATTCACCCCTCCACTTT. This gives the protein CASSEESYNSPLHF.